This entry lists 23 T cell receptor beta chains sequenced from one sample in a study of cytomegalovirus exposure and HLA in healthy donors. Profiling relied on immunoSEQ multiplex PCR, and the TCRdb table lists in-frame clones only, not all of them. The profile shows 110,000 to 150,000 clones, around 88% of them singletons. Sequenced sample: PBMCs. The source of these receptors is a woman younger than 35 in good health and CMV-seropositive.

V is TRBV11-2 and J is TRBJ2-3; 10 bases are shared with TRBD1. This CDR3 has 15 residues. V shed 5 bases, J shed 3 bases, and the junction held 5 bases outside the gene matches. CDR1 is SGHAT, CDR2 FQNNGV, per germline. The CDR3 region has the DNA TGTGCCAGCAGCCGGGGACAGGGGAGAACAGATACGCAGTATTTT. It encodes CASSRGQGRTDTQYF.

The V and J genes are TRBV19 and TRBJ2-1; 10 bases fit TRBD2. The CDR3 extends over 15 amino acids. V shed 4 bases, J shed 5 bases, and the junction held 5 bases outside the gene matches. Germline V gene data show CDR1 as LNHDA and CDR2 as SQIVND (reference sequence). CDR3 bases: TGTGCCAGTAGTACTAGCGGGGGAAAGCACAATGAGCAGTTCTTC. Amino acids: CASSTSGGKHNEQFF.

The chain combines TRBV9 with TRBJ2-5, with a tentative D call TRBD2 (6 bases). The CDR3 sequence is 15 residues long. Trimming took off 0 bases at V and 4 bases at J, with 13 bases between the two ends. CDR1 is SGDLS and CDR2 is YYNGEE in the germline V gene. Here the CDR3 DNA reads TGTGCCAGCAGCGTAGCTGGAGGGATTTCAGAGACCCAGTACTTC. The encoded protein is CASSVAGGISETQYF.

This clone was seen once. The rearrangement joins TRBV2 to TRBJ1-4; 10 nucleotides align to TRBD1. Germline values: CDR1 SNHLY, CDR2 FYNNEI. The length of the CDR3 is 15 residues. V lost 8 bases, J lost 3 bases, and 6 bases stayed unmatched. CDR3 in amino acids: CASSDRGLSNEKLFF. For the CDR3, the DNA is TGTGCCAGCTCTGACAGGGGGCTGTCTAATGAAAAACTGTTTTTT.

This chain links TRBV28 with TRBJ1-6; 7 bases match TRBD1. This CDR3 region has 15 residues. Germline CDR1 reads MDHEN; CDR2 reads SYDVKM. Losses at the gene ends were 7 bases for V and 6 bases for J; bases not matched to a gene: 9. CDR3 in amino acids: CASKSQGLVNSPLHF. DNA for the CDR3: TGTGCCAGCAAATCACAGGGGCTGGTTAATTCACCCCTCCACTTT.

The table lists this clone with a count of one. The gene calls are TRBV7-3 and TRBJ1-2; a possible D gene is TRBD1 (6 bases). This CDR3 spans 15 amino acids. V was pared by 1 base and J by 5 bases, with 14 bases between. Germline loops: CDR1 SGHTA, CDR2 FQGTGA. CDR3 in DNA: TGTGCCAGCAGCTTAAACGGGTTAGGGGGATATGGCTACACCTTC. Translation gives CASSLNGLGGYGYTF.

The chain has TRBV7-9 and TRBJ2-7; possibly TRBD1 for D (5 bases). CDR3 length: 15 residues. With 0 bases removed from V and 3 bases from J, the gap between germline ends came to 12 bases. CDR1 SEHNR and CDR2 FQNEAQ come from the germline V gene (reference sequence). CDR3 sequence (DNA): TGTGCCAGCAGCTTAGCTCAGGGTGTAGACTACGAGCAGTACTTC. Its translation is CASSLAQGVDYEQYF.

The chain combines TRBV7-9 with TRBJ1-2, with 8 bases that match TRBD1. J lost 5 bases, V lost 5 bases, and 10 bases had no gene match. CDR3 size: 15 residues. The germline V gene has CDR1 SEHNR and CDR2 FQNEAQ (reference sequence). The CDR3 reads CASSPPGGVAYGYTF. CDR3 nucleotides: TGTGCCAGCAGCCCTCCAGGGGGCGTAGCGTATGGCTACACCTTC.

The J gene is TRBJ2-5, the V gene TRBV5-1, with D possibly TRBD2 on 6 matching bases. The V end lost 0 bases, the J end lost 5 bases, and 11 bases lay between the germline ends. CDR1 and CDR2 (germline): SGHRS, YFSETQ. The CDR3 spans 14 residues. CDR3 sequence reads: CASSLAAGMETQYF. The CDR3 coding sequence is TGCGCCAGCAGCTTGGCCGCGGGAATGGAGACCCAGTACTTC.

A few counts support this clone. The V and J genes are TRBV5-1 and TRBJ1-6, with TRBD1 matching 10 bases. Germline V gene sequence: CDR1 SGHRS, CDR2 YFSETQ. CDR3 size: 15 residues. V shed 4 bases and J 9 bases; nucleotides not matched to a gene: 7. In DNA, the CDR3 is TGCGCCAGCAGCGCCAACCGGGACAGGGGTTCACCCCTCCACTTT. It yields the protein CASSANRDRGSPLHF.

This clone was observed a single time. V gene TRBV13 combines with J gene TRBJ1-2, with 7 bases matching TRBD1. The CDR3 length is 15 residues. The junction had 8 bases not matched to a gene; V was cut back by 4 bases and J by 3 bases. Germline V gene data show CDR1 as PRHDT and CDR2 as FYEKMQ (reference sequence). Here the CDR3 DNA reads TGTGCCAGCAGCTCCGACAGGGAGGCGGACTATGGCTACACCTTC. The encoded protein is CASSSDREADYGYTF.

V usage is TRBV4-3 and J usage is TRBJ2-4; D call uncertain. This CDR3 has 14 residues. From germline, CDR1 is LGHNA and CDR2 YSLEER. Trimming cost V 0 bases and J 7 bases, with 10 bases left between them. The CDR3 protein is CASSQEVVENIQYF. CDR3 DNA: TGCGCCAGCAGCCAAGAAGTTGTGGAGAACATTCAGTACTTC.

This rearrangement joins TRBV15 to TRBJ1-6; TRBD1 is a possible D gene (5 bases). V lost 0 bases, J lost 3 bases, and 6 bases lay in between. CDR1 LNHNV and CDR2 YYDKDF come from the germline V gene (reference sequence). CDR3 length equals 15 residues. For the CDR3, the DNA is TGTGCCACCAGCAGAGACAGGGACTATAATTCACCCCTCCACTTT. It specifies CATSRDRDYNSPLHF.

This clone was seen a handful of times. The CDR3 loop reads CASRQQGAHQPQHF. The CDR3 bases are TGTGCCAGCAGACAACAGGGGGCCCATCAGCCCCAGCATTTT. The J gene is TRBJ1-5, the V gene TRBV6-6; TRBD1 aligns across 9 bases. With 6 bases clipped from V and 5 bases from J, the junction kept 5 bases outside the gene matches. Germline assignment: CDR1 MNHNY and CDR2 SVGAGI (reference sequence). The length of the CDR3 is 14 residues.

This clone has only a few counts. J is TRBJ1-2 and V is TRBV18; a weak D match, TRBD1 (6 bases). Trimming took 3 bases from V and 2 from J, leaving 10 bases between them. The CDR3 is 14 residues long. Germline V gives CDR1 KGHSH, CDR2 LQKENI. The CDR3 nucleotides are TGTGCCAGCTCACCGGCCGGACAGAACTATGGCTACACCTTC. It codes for CASSPAGQNYGYTF.

The genes are TRBV15 and TRBJ2-5, with 8 bases that match TRBD1. V shed 0 bases and J 5 bases; nucleotides not matched to a gene: 8. The CDR3 loop spans 16 amino acids. From germline, CDR1 is LNHNV and CDR2 YYDKDF (reference sequence). The CDR3: CATSRDQGAEWETQYF. CDR3 in DNA: TGTGCCACCAGCAGAGATCAGGGGGCTGAGTGGGAGACCCAGTACTTC.

The chain uses TRBV28 and TRBJ1-5, with TRBD1 matching over 7 bases. The CDR3 extends over 15 amino acids. Germline V gives CDR1 MDHEN, CDR2 SYDVKM. Trimming took 0 bases from V and 5 from J; bases not matched to a gene: 4. The CDR3 nucleotides read TGTGCCAGCAGTTTATGGGAAGGGGGCTATCAGCCCCAGCATTTT. It yields the protein CASSLWEGGYQPQHF. The full variable domain, in which reference TRBV28 and TRBJ1-5 provide the parts outside the CDR3, is DVKVTQSSRYLVKRTGEKVFLECVQDMDHENMFWYRQDPGLGLRLIYFSYDVKMKEKGDIPEGYSVSREKKERFSLILESASTNQTSMYLCASSLWEGGYQPQHFGDGTRLSIL.

The rearrangement links TRBV4-1 to TRBJ2-3; 7 bases fit TRBD1. The CDR3 has 15 amino acids. V was clipped by 1 base and J by 9 bases; unmatched bases: 10. Germline loops: CDR1 MGHRA, CDR2 YSYEKL. The CDR3 region has the DNA TGCGCCAGCAGCCAAGTGGGGTTCCACAGGGGCACGCAGTATTTT. Protein: CASSQVGFHRGTQYF.

The chain combines TRBV5-6 with TRBJ1-2; 10 bases are a match to TRBD1. The CDR3 is 13 residues long. Per germline, CDR1 SGHDT and CDR2 YYEEEE. The J segment lost 8 bases and the V segment lost 4 bases, leaving 5 bases of the junction unmatched. The CDR3 nucleotides are TGTGCCAGCAGCAACGACAGGGGGCTAGGCTACACCTTC. Amino acid sequence: CASSNDRGLGYTF.

V is TRBV7-8 and J is TRBJ1-1; 9 bases agree with TRBD1. The CDR3 runs to 17 residues. Germline CDR1 reads SGHVS; CDR2 reads FQNEAQ. The junction had 14 bases not matched to a gene; V was cut back by 8 bases and J by 1 base. The CDR3 sequence is CASDLITSGQGNTEAFF. The CDR3 DNA reads TGTGCCAGCGACCTCATAACCTCGGGACAGGGGAACACTGAAGCTTTCTTT. Complete variable domain (other parts from reference TRBV7-8 and TRBJ1-1): GAGVSQSPRYKVAKRGQDVALRCDPISGHVSLFWYQQALGQGPEFLTYFQNEAQLDKSGLPSDRFFAERPEGSVSTLKIQRTQQEDSAVYLCASDLITSGQGNTEAFFGQGTRLTVV.

The chain uses TRBV7-3 and TRBJ2-7; perhaps TRBD1 as D (5 bases). This CDR3 spans 14 amino acids. Between the trimmed V and J ends, which lost 5 bases and 0 bases, there was a span of 11 bases. Germline CDR1 reads SGHTA; CDR2 reads FQGTGA. DNA for the CDR3: TGTGCCAGCAGCAGCGACAGATACTCCTACGAGCAGTACTTC. Its protein product is CASSSDRYSYEQYF. Full variable domain (rest looked up from reference TRBV7-3 and TRBJ2-7): GAGVSQTPSNKVTEKGKYVELRCDPISGHTALYWYRQSLGQGPEFLIYFQGTGAADDSGLPNDRFFAVRPEGSVSTLKIQRTERGDSAVYLCASSSDRYSYEQYFGPGTRLTVT.

The CDR3 DNA reads TGTGCCAGCTCACCATCTAGCGGGAGTGGTAATGAGCAGTTCTTC. This codes for CASSPSSGSGNEQFF. The V and J genes are TRBV18 and TRBJ2-1, with 10 bases identical to TRBD2. V was clipped by 2 bases and J by 7 bases; unmatched bases: 5. Germline values: CDR1 KGHSH, CDR2 LQKENI. The CDR3 runs to 15 residues.

V is TRBV4-2 and J is TRBJ1-2, with a weak D call TRBD1 (6 bases). Trimming pared 4 bases from V and 7 bases from J, leaving 19 bases between. This CDR3 has 15 residues. Germline V gives CDR1 LGHNA, CDR2 YNFKEQ. CDR3 DNA sequence: TGTGCCAGCAGCCCTCCGGCCAACAGGGCTTTTGGCTACACCTTC. Protein: CASSPPANRAFGYTF.